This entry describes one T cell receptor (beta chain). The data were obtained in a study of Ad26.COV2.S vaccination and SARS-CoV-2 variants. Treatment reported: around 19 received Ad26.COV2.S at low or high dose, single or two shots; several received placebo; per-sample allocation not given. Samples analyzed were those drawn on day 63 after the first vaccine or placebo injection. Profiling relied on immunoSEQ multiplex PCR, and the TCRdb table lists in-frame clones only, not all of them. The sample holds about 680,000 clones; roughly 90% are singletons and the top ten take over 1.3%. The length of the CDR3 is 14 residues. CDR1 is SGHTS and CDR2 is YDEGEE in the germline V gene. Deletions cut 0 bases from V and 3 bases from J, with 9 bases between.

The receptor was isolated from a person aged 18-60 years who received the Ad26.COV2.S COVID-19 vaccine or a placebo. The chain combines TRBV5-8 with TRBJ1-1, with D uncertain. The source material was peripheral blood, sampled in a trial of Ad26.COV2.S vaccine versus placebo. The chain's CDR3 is CASSLEGSYTEAFF. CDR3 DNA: TGTGCCAGCAGCTTGGAAGGGTCCTACACTGAAGCTTTCTTT.